Following are 7 T cell receptor beta chains from one sample sequenced in a study of blood T cell repertoires in COVID-19. The data were produced by immunoSEQ multiplex PCR, yet TCRdb's version contains in-frame clones alone and is incomplete. In the table there are under 350,000 clones, roughly nine tenths of which are singletons. The sequencing input was PBMCs or T cells enriched from blood (not recorded which). These receptors were collected from a woman aged 60-75 years who had recovered from COVID-19.

The J gene is TRBJ2-2, the V gene TRBV27, with TRBD2 matching over 7 bases. The V and J ends lost 2 bases and 4 bases, in that order; junction bases with no gene match: 7. CDR3 length: 16 amino acids. Germline loops: CDR1 MNHEY, CDR2 SMNVEV (reference sequence). This chain's CDR3 is CASSLRGRESTGELFF. The CDR3, as DNA: TGTGCCAGCAGTTTAAGAGGGCGGGAGAGCACCGGGGAGCTGTTTTTT.

The chain links TRBV11-3 to TRBJ2-3; D not resolved. This CDR3 is 14 amino acids long. CDR1 is SGHNT, CDR2 YENEEA, per germline. With 2 bases removed from V and 0 bases from J, the gap between germline ends came to 6 bases. The CDR3 DNA sequence: TGTGCCAGCAGCTTATTAGCTAGCACAGATACGCAGTATTTT. Residues: CASSLLASTDTQYF.

The chain has TRBV6-5 and TRBJ1-4; no clear D gene. There are 14 residues in the CDR3. V was pared by 10 bases and J by 6 bases, with 18 bases between. Per germline, CDR1 MNHEY and CDR2 SVGAGI. This CDR3 is CATRPTRRHEKLFF. The CDR3, as DNA: TGTGCCACCAGACCCACCCGGAGACATGAAAAACTGTTTTTT.

The chain combines TRBV18 with TRBJ2-6, with TRBD2 identical over 7 bases. This CDR3 has 19 amino acids. The ends lost 0 bases at V and 4 bases at J; junction bases unmatched: 12. Germline values: CDR1 KGHSH, CDR2 LQKENI. This chain's CDR3 is CASSPPGGTGWSGANVLTF. The CDR3 DNA reads TGTGCCAGCTCACCACCGGGGGGGACCGGTTGGTCCGGGGCCAACGTCCTGACTTTC.

This chain uses TRBV7-2 with TRBJ1-2; D may be TRBD1 (5 bases). The V end was cut by 5 bases, the J end by 5 bases, with 15 bases between. The CDR3 consists of 14 residues. Germline CDR1 is SGHTA and CDR2 is FQGNSA. This CDR3 is CASSPTGRVYGYTF. The CDR3 region has the DNA TGTGCCAGCAGCCCGACGGGCAGGGTATATGGCTACACCTTC.

The rearrangement uses TRBV10-3 and TRBJ2-3, with 14 bases aligning to TRBD2. With V trimmed by 4 bases and J by 4 bases, 10 bases remained unmatched. Germline CDR1 is ENHRY and CDR2 is SYGVKD. There are 18 residues in the CDR3. The CDR3 sequence: CAISAHPGLAGEPDTQYF. DNA for the CDR3: TGTGCCATCAGTGCTCACCCGGGACTAGCGGGGGAGCCAGATACGCAGTATTTT.

The V gene is TRBV15, the J gene TRBJ1-6; no clear D gene. This CDR3 is 15 amino acids long. Germline CDR1 LNHNV, CDR2 YYDKDF (reference sequence). Trimming removed 0 bases at V and 5 bases at J, with 8 bases between. CDR3 protein: CATSRELSHNSPLHF. The CDR3 DNA reads TGTGCCACCAGCAGAGAATTGAGTCATAATTCACCCCTCCACTTT.